The present T cell receptor beta chain was sequenced within a study of T cell repertoires in cytomegalovirus infection. General study results and limits: Frequencies of public TCR beta families were cumulated, and this identified carriers of CMV plus the relevant HLA. In two of eight donors, the top clonotype was HLA-C-restricted CMV-specific.

The sample holds many counts of this clonotype. The antigen is not known. Germline V CDR1 and CDR2: MDHEN, SYDVKM. V shed 9 bases, J shed 1 base, and the junction held 2 bases outside the gene matches. There are 14 residues in the CDR3. TCRdb called the reads again in MiXCR, with one record for every CDR3 protein. The sample lists around 440,000 distinct CDR3 sequences, approximately 10% occurring once. The sequenced sample consisted of PBMCs. This clonotype originated in a human donor in good health (CMV status not recorded). Some clones in this sample may be carry-over from other donors' samples. This chain uses TRBV28 with TRBJ2-2; 10 bases are shared with TRBD1. The CDR3 nucleotides read TGTGCCAGTGGGGACAGGGGGAACACCGGGGAGCTGTTTTTT. Encoded protein: CASGDRGNTGELFF.